This T cell receptor (beta chain) was identified during a study of blood T cell repertoires in COVID-19. Participant ages covered roughly 18 to 89 years across 20 to 25 US areas. Two consecutive negative NP/OP PCR tests, clearance, or resolved symptoms defined Cohort 3 recovery. Per the original methods: Quantification of nucleated cells was approximated via reference gene primer amplification. TCRdb keeps only in-frame clones here, not all; method: immunoSEQ multiplex PCR. V, J and clone size reflect that table, while D and trimming were determined from the DNA. The sample contains more than 300,000 clones, roughly 87% of which appear only once. V lost 0 bases and J lost 8; bases outside the gene matches: 11. CDR3 length: 16 residues. From germline, CDR1 is SGHKS and CDR2 YYEKEE (reference sequence).

The sequenced sample was PBMCs or T cells enriched from blood (not recorded which). The chain couples TRBV5-5 to TRBJ1-2; 9 bases are a match to TRBD1. The receptor's source is a woman aged 50 to 65 who had recovered from COVID-19. For the CDR3, the DNA is TGTGCCAGCAGCTTGGAGGTCGCGGGACAGGGTTACGGCTACACCTTC. Its protein product is CASSLEVAGQGYGYTF.